This T cell receptor beta chain was recovered during a study of CD8 T cells in Susac syndrome. The germline V gene encodes CDR1 SGHDT and CDR2 YYEEEE. The ends were cut back, 3 bases at V and 7 bases at J, with 11 bases in the middle. CDR3 length: 13 amino acids. RNA in amounts of about 0.45 to 1 ug was reverse transcribed with random hexamers. Using its own MiXCR run on the immunoSEQ multiplex PCR reads, TCRdb lists one record per CDR3 protein. The sample includes fewer than 85,000 distinct CDR3 sequences, approximately 94% seen only once; the top ten take just under 0.4%. The source is a human donor with multiple sclerosis. The chain uses TRBV5-6 and TRBJ2-1; D ambiguous. The source material was CD8+ T cells from PBMCs. The DNA for the CDR3 is TGTGCCAGCAGCTCCAGTGTCGAAAATGAGCAGTTCTTC. Its protein product is CASSSSVENEQFF. The full variable domain, rest sourced from reference TRBV5-6 and TRBJ2-1, is DAGVTQSPTHLIKTRGQQVTLRCSPKSGHDTVSWYQQALGQGPQFIFQYYEEEERQRGNFPDRFSGHQFPNYSSELNVNALLLGDSALYLCASSSSVENEQFFGPGTRLTVL.